The rows below give T cell receptor beta chains drawn from one sample of a study of early T cells in non-severe SARS-CoV-2 infection. TCRdb reprocessed the 5' RACE reads via MiXCR and lists one record per CDR3 protein. The data contain around 58,000 distinct CDR3 sequences, approximately 11% of them seen just once; the ten biggest clones take up 7.5% to 10%. Sequenced sample: whole blood. Receptors originate from an adult who was a healthcare worker with PCR-confirmed SARS-CoV-2 infection or an uninfected control (not recorded which). Each CDR3 is given with its conserved first and last residue. The order of the fields is D gene, J gene, V gene, clone size, CDR3 protein, CDR3 DNA. The D gene is left open where the match is weak. Clone size is given for some rows only: seen once, a few or many times, or a class if the clone is expanded.

NA,TRBJ2-2,TRBV18,NA,CASSDGDRANTGELFF,TGTGCCAGCTCGGACGGGGATCGAGCAAACACCGGGGAGCTGTTTTTT
TRBD1,TRBJ1-5,TRBV18,few,CASSQQGAGGSNQPQHF,TGTGCCAGCTCACAACAGGGGGCAGGGGGTAGCAATCAGCCCCAGCATTTT
TRBD2,TRBJ2-1,TRBV7-3,NA,CASSLLAGVGNEQFF,TGTGCCAGCAGCTTACTAGCGGGAGTGGGGAATGAGCAGTTCTTC
NA,TRBJ2-1,TRBV28,many,CASSSPVLKGSYNEQFF,TGTGCCAGCAGTTCCCCGGTCCTGAAGGGCTCCTACAATGAGCAGTTCTTC
NA,TRBJ2-5,TRBV6-2/TRBV6-3,few,CASSLVKETQYF,TGTGCCAGCAGCCTCGTGAAAGAGACCCAGTACTTC
TRBD2,TRBJ2-7,TRBV5-1,NA,CASSSGLAANYEQYF,TGCGCCAGCAGTTCCGGACTAGCGGCCAACTACGAGCAGTACTTC
NA,TRBJ2-3,TRBV5-1,many,CASSLATDTQYF,TGCGCCAGCAGCCTGGCCACAGATACGCAGTATTTT
TRBD1,TRBJ1-3,TRBV20-1,many,CSAQDRGSGNTIYF,TGCAGTGCTCAAGACAGGGGTTCTGGAAACACCATATATTTT
TRBD1,TRBJ2-5,TRBV7-2,few,CASSETGLEETQYF,TGTGCCAGCAGCGAGACAGGGCTAGAAGAGACCCAGTACTTC
NA,TRBJ2-1,TRBV20-1,few,CSAGPSGLPTSYNEQFF,TGCAGTGCTGGCCCCTCGGGACTCCCCACCTCCTACAATGAGCAGTTCTTC